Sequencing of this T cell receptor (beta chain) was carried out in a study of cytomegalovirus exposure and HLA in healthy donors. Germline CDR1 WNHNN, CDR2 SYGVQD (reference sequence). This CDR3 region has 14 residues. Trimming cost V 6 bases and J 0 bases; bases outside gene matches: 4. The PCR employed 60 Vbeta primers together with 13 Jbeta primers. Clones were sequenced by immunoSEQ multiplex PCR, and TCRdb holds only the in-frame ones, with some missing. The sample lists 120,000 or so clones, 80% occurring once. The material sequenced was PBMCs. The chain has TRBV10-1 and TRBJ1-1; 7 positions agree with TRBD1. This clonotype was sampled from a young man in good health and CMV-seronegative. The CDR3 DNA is TGCGCCAGCAGCGCCCAGGGGGTGAACACTGAAGCTTTCTTT. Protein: CASSAQGVNTEAFF.